This entry concerns a single T cell receptor (beta chain). The sample is drawn from a study of blood T cell repertoires in COVID-19. Study as a whole: Acute-phase and convalescent COVID-19 samples originated in the United States, Italy and Spain. T cells, B-cell-depleted T cells, or PBMCs supplied cDNA or gDNA.

Researchers sorted participants into cohorts using their self-reported clinical history. In the original workflow: Cell counts per sample came from amplifying reference gene primers. Produced via immunoSEQ multiplex PCR; TCRdb's table is partial and in-frame only. That table gives V, J and clone size, and the DNA gave D and trimming. The sample records roughly 250,000 clones, around 90% being singletons. This CDR3 comprises 15 residues. CDR1 and CDR2 from the germline V gene are LNHNV and YYDKDF (reference sequence). V was pared by 4 bases and J by 4 bases, with 14 bases between. V and J are TRBV15 and TRBJ1-3; perhaps TRBD1 as D (5 bases). The receptor comes from a man aged 50-60 years who had been exposed to COVID-19. The sequenced sample consisted of PBMCs or T cells enriched from blood (not recorded which). CDR3 DNA: TGTGCCACCAGCAATGGCAGGGTAGTCGGAAACACCATATATTTT. Protein product: CATSNGRVVGNTIYF.